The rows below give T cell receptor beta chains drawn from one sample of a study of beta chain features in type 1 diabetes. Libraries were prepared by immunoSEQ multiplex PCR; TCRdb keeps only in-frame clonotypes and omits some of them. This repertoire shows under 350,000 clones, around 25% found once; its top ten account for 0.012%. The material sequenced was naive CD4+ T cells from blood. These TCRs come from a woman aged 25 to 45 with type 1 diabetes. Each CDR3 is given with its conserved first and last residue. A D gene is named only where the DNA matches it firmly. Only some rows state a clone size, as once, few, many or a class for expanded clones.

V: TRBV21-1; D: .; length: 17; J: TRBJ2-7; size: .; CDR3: CASSKVAGEEASYEQYF; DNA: TGTGCCAGCAGCAAAGTGGCGGGGGAGGAAGCCTCCTACGAGCAGTACTTC
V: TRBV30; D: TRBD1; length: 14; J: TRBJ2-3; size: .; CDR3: CAWRGQGAGDTQYF; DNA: TGTGCCTGGAGGGGACAGGGGGCGGGCGATACGCAGTATTTT
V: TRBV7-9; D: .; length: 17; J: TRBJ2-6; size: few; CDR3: CASSLTQGFSGANVLTF; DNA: TGTGCCAGCAGCTTAACCCAGGGCTTCTCTGGGGCCAACGTCCTGACTTTC
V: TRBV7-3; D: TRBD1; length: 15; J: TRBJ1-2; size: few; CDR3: CASSDPGTGDAGYTF; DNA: TGTGCCAGCAGCGATCCCGGGACAGGGGACGCGGGCTACACCTTC
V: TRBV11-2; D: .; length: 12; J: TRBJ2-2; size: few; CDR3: CASSFITGELFF; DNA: TGTGCCAGCAGCTTTATAACCGGGGAGCTGTTTTTT
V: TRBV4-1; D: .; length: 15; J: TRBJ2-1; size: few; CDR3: CASSQALVLDNEQFF; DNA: TGCGCCAGCAGCCAAGCACTAGTGTTAGATAATGAGCAGTTCTTC
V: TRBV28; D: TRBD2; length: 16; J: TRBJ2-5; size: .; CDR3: CASSLSKGGRWETQYF; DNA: TGTGCCAGCAGTTTATCGAAGGGCGGGAGGTGGGAGACCCAGTACTTC
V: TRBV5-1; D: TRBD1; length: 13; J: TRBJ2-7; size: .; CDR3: CASTPTGSYEQYF; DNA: TGCGCCAGCACCCCGACAGGGTCCTACGAGCAGTACTTC
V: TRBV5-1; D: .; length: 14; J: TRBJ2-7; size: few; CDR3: CASSLGRRITEQYF; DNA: TGCGCCAGCAGCTTGGGCAGGCGCATTACCGAGCAGTACTTC
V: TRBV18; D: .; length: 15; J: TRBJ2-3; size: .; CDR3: CASSPTAPHTDTQYF; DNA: TGTGCCAGCTCACCGACAGCACCTCACACAGATACGCAGTATTTT
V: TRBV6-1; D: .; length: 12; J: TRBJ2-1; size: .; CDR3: CASRGPLREQFF; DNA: TGTGCCAGCCGTGGACCGCTCAGGGAGCAGTTCTTC
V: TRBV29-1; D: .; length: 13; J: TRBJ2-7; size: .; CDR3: CSVGGSGAYEQYF; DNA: TGCAGCGTTGGAGGGTCGGGCGCCTACGAGCAGTACTTC
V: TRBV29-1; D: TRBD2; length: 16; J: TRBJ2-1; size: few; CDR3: CSVDRGGSRVYNEQFF; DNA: TGCAGCGTTGATCGTGGCGGGAGCAGGGTTTACAATGAGCAGTTCTTC
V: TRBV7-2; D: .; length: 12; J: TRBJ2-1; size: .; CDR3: CASAGRESEQFF; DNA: TGTGCCAGCGCTGGTCGGGAAAGTGAGCAGTTCTTC
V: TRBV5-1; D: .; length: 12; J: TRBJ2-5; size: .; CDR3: CASGRDQETQYF; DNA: TGCGCCAGCGGCCGGGATCAAGAGACCCAGTACTTC
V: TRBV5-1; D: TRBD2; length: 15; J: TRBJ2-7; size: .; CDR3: CASSWGLADTYEQYF; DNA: TGCGCCAGCAGCTGGGGACTAGCGGATACCTACGAGCAGTACTTC
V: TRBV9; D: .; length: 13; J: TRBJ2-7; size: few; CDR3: CASSVGLSYEQYF; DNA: TGTGCCAGCAGCGTAGGACTATCCTACGAGCAGTACTTC
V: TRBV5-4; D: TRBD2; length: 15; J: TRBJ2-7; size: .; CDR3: CASSLGLAGAYEQYF; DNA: TGTGCCAGCAGCTTGGGGCTAGCGGGGGCCTACGAGCAGTACTTC
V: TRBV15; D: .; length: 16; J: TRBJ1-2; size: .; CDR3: CATSRDKNGRGYGYTF; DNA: TGTGCCACCAGCAGAGATAAGAACGGGAGGGGCTATGGCTACACCTTC
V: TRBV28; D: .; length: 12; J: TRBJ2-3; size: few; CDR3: CASRAFTDTQYF; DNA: TGTGCCAGCAGAGCGTTCACAGATACGCAGTATTTT
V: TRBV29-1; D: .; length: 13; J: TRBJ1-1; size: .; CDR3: CSVEDQGFTEAFF; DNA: TGCAGCGTTGAAGATCAGGGGTTCACTGAAGCTTTCTTT
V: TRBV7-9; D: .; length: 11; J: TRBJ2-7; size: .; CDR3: CASSLRDEQYF; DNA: TGTGCCAGCAGCCTCCGGGACGAGCAGTACTTC
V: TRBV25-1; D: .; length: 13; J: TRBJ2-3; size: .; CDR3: CASRTTATDTQYF; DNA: TGTGCCAGCAGAACAACAGCAACAGATACGCAGTATTTT
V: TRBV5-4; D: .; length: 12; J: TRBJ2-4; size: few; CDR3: CASSLGENIQYF; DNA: TGTGCCAGCAGCTTAGGGGAAAACATTCAGTACTTC
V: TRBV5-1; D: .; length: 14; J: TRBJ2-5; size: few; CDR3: CASSLQAHGETQYF; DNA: TGCGCCAGCAGCTTGCAGGCCCATGGTGAGACCCAGTACTTC
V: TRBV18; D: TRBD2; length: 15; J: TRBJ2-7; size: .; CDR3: CASSPSGTSGYEQYF; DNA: TGTGCCAGCTCCCCTTCGGGGACTAGCGGCTACGAGCAGTACTTC
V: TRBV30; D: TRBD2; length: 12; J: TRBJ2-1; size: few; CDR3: CAWSPTSSEQFF; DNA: TGTGCCTGGAGTCCGACTAGCAGTGAGCAGTTCTTC
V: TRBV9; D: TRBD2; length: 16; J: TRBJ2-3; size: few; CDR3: CASSPQREGRADTQYF; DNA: TGTGCCAGCAGCCCCCAGAGGGAGGGCCGGGCAGATACGCAGTATTTT
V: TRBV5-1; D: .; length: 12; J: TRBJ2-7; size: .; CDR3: CASSLAENEQYF; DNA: TGCGCCAGCAGCTTGGCCGAGAACGAGCAGTACTTC
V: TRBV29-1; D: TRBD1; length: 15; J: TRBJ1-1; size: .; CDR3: CSVDYGTGRNTEAFF; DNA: TGCAGCGTTGACTACGGGACAGGCAGGAACACTGAAGCTTTCTTT
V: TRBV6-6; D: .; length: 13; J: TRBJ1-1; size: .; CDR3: CASRVTRQLEAFF; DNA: TGTGCCAGCAGAGTTACGAGACAGCTTGAAGCTTTCTTT
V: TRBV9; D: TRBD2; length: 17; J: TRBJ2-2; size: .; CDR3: CASSVVGAGVHTGELFF; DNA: TGTGCCAGCAGCGTAGTCGGAGCGGGAGTGCACACCGGGGAGCTGTTTTTT
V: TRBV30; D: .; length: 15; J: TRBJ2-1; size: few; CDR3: CAWSLAAGPYNEQFF; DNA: TGTGCCTGGAGTTTAGCGGCGGGCCCCTACAATGAGCAGTTCTTC
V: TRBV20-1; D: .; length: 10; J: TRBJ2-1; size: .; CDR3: CSALLHEQFF; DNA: TGCAGTGCCCTTCTCCATGAGCAGTTCTTC
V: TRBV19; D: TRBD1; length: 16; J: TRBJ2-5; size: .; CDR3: CASSIDPDREWETQYF; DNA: TGTGCCAGTAGTATAGACCCCGACAGGGAGTGGGAGACCCAGTACTTC
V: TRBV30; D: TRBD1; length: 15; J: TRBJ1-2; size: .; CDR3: CAWSRGQGRYYGYTF; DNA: TGTGCCTGGAGTAGAGGACAGGGGCGATACTATGGCTACACCTTC
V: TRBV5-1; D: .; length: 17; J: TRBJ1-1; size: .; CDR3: CASSLDRKRGFNTEAFF; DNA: TGCGCCAGCAGCTTGGACCGGAAAAGGGGGTTCAACACTGAAGCTTTCTTT
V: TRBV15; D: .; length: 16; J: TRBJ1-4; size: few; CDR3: CATSLARGAGDEKLFF; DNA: TGTGCCACCAGCCTCGCTAGAGGCGCCGGTGATGAAAAACTGTTTTTT
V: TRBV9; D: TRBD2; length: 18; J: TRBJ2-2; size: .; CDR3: CASTSPRTSGSYTGELFF; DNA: TGTGCCAGCACCTCCCCCCGGACTAGCGGGAGTTATACCGGGGAGCTGTTTTTT
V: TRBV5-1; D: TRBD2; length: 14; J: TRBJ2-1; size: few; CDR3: CASSLTGTSDEQFF; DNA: TGCGCCAGCAGCTTAACCGGGACTAGCGATGAGCAGTTCTTC
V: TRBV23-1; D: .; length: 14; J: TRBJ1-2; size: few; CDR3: CASSQQGSAYGYTF; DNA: TGCGCCAGCAGTCAACAGGGTAGTGCCTATGGCTACACCTTC
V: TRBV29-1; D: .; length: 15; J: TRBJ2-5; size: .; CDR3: CSVEGEAGRQETQYF; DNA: TGCAGCGTTGAAGGGGAGGCAGGGCGGCAAGAGACCCAGTACTTC
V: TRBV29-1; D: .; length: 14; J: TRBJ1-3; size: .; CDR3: CSVEMWSSGNTIYF; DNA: TGCAGCGTTGAAATGTGGAGCTCTGGAAACACCATATATTTT
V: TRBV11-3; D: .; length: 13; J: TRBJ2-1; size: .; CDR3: CASSLWGDTEQFF; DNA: TGTGCCAGCAGCTTATGGGGCGACACTGAGCAGTTCTTC
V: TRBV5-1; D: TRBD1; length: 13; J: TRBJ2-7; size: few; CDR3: CASSRGQGYEQYF; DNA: TGCGCCAGCAGCCGCGGACAGGGGTACGAGCAGTACTTC